The 15 T cell receptor beta chains below were found in one sample sequenced in a study of cytomegalovirus exposure and HLA in healthy donors. The study ran its PCR with 60 Vbeta and 13 Jbeta primers. Profiling relied on immunoSEQ multiplex PCR, and the TCRdb table lists in-frame clones only, not all of them. The sample gives 90,000 to 110,000 clones, 69% of which show up once; around 5.4% is in the top ten. The specimen was PBMCs. Every receptor here comes from a woman in her seventies in good health and CMV-seropositive.

V and J are TRBV2 and TRBJ1-2; 8 bases are a match to TRBD1. The CDR3 contains 14 residues. Germline loops: CDR1 SNHLY, CDR2 FYNNEI. V shed 6 bases, J shed 3 bases, and the junction held 6 bases outside the gene matches. This chain's CDR3 is CASRDRVRDYGYTF. DNA of the CDR3: TGTGCCAGCAGGGACAGGGTTAGGGACTATGGCTACACCTTC.

This chain uses TRBV4-2 with TRBJ2-7; D is perhaps TRBD2 (6 bases). This CDR3 spans 17 amino acids. CDR1 and CDR2 from the germline V gene are LGHNA and YNFKEQ. V was trimmed by 1 base and J by 1 base, leaving 17 bases between them. CDR3 sequence reads: CASSQARMEGSSYEQYF. CDR3 nucleotide sequence: TGTGCCAGCAGCCAAGCGAGGATGGAGGGGTCATCCTACGAGCAGTACTTC.

This clone is a singleton in its sample. This chain uses TRBV9 with TRBJ2-1; no reliable D call. Trimming left V 7 bases short and J 9 bases short, with 14 bases between. Germline V gene sequence: CDR1 SGDLS, CDR2 YYNGEE. The CDR3 has 12 amino acids. CDR3 region: CASGTLSSEQFF. The DNA for the CDR3 is TGTGCCAGCGGTACCCTTTCCAGTGAGCAGTTCTTC.

The table lists this clone with a count of one. The V and J genes are TRBV30 and TRBJ2-2; D is possibly TRBD1 (5 bases). Germline-derived CDR1 and CDR2 are GTSNPN and SVGIG (reference sequence). Trimming took off 3 bases at V and 5 bases at J, with 13 bases between the two ends. This CDR3 is 14 amino acids long. The CDR3 DNA is TGTGCCTGGAGGCATGTAGGGGTAACCGGGGAGCTGTTTTTT. This translates into CAWRHVGVTGELFF.

The chain combines TRBV5-1 with TRBJ1-1; a weak D match, TRBD1 (5 bases). The germline V gene has CDR1 SGHRS and CDR2 YFSETQ. This CDR3 has 14 residues. Trimming pared 4 bases from V and 5 bases from J, leaving 15 bases between. The CDR3 sequence: CASSDNQGGTEAFF. The CDR3 nucleotides read TGCGCCAGCAGCGATAACCAGGGAGGAACTGAAGCTTTCTTT.

This chain joins TRBV30 and TRBJ1-5; 9 bases agree with TRBD1. Per the germline V gene, CDR1 is GTSNPN and CDR2 is SVGIG (reference sequence). This CDR3 is 14 amino acids long. The V gene end was trimmed by 2 bases and the J gene end by 3 bases; junction bases not matched to a gene: 2. The CDR3 region has the DNA TGTGCCTGGAGTACAGGGGGCAACAATCAGCCCCAGCATTTT. This codes for CAWSTGGNNQPQHF.

This rearrangement joins TRBV4-1 to TRBJ2-7, with D possibly TRBD1 on 7 matching bases. V was cut by 0 bases and J by 5 bases, with 20 bases left in between. Per the germline V gene, CDR1 is MGHRA and CDR2 is YSYEKL. The CDR3 sequence is 17 residues long. Written as DNA, the CDR3 is TGCGCCAGCAGCCAAGATCAGGCAGGGGGGCTCCGGGACGAGCAGTACTTC. Protein: CASSQDQAGGLRDEQYF.

The chain links TRBV4-1 to TRBJ2-1; weak D call: TRBD1 (6 bases). V was cut by 1 base and J by 3 bases, with 13 bases left in between. The germline V gene has CDR1 MGHRA and CDR2 YSYEKL. CDR3 length: 16 residues. The CDR3 loop reads CASSQGEQGIYNEQFF. The CDR3 nucleotides are TGCGCCAGCAGCCAAGGCGAGCAGGGGATCTACAATGAGCAGTTCTTC.

J is TRBJ1-3 and V is TRBV7-2; 9 positions match TRBD1. The J segment lost 3 bases and the V segment lost 5 bases, leaving 5 bases of the junction unmatched. The germline gives CDR1 SGHTA, CDR2 FQGNSA. This CDR3 is 15 amino acids long. The CDR3 sequence: CASSQQGASGNTIYF. The CDR3 DNA reads as TGTGCCAGCAGCCAACAGGGGGCAAGTGGAAACACCATATATTTT.

CDR3 loop: CASSLGVAIAGGTRKETQYF. The CDR3 nucleotides read TGCGCCAGCAGCTTGGGAGTAGCTATAGCGGGGGGGACCAGGAAAGAGACCCAGTACTTC. The chain couples TRBV5-1 to TRBJ2-5; 11 positions agree with TRBD2. CDR1 is SGHRS, CDR2 YFSETQ, per germline. The J segment lost 3 bases and the V segment lost 0 bases, leaving 16 bases of the junction unmatched. The CDR3 totals 20 residues.

The CDR3 region is CASSTQGGQNEKLFF. Written as DNA, the CDR3 is TGTGCCAGCAGCACCCAGGGGGGACAGAATGAAAAACTGTTTTTT. V and J are TRBV7-2 and TRBJ1-4; TRBD1 aligns across 7 bases. The germline V gene has CDR1 SGHTA and CDR2 FQGNSA. With 5 bases clipped from V and 5 bases from J, the junction kept 8 bases outside the gene matches. The length of the CDR3 is 15 residues.

V is TRBV7-2 and J is TRBJ1-5, with D hard to call. Between the trimmed V and J ends, which lost 4 bases and 0 bases, there was a span of 7 bases. The V gene's germline CDR1 is SGHTA and CDR2 FQGNSA. The CDR3 spans 14 residues. CDR3 bases: TGTGCCAGCAGCTCCGTTTATAGCAATCAGCCCCAGCATTTT. It translates to CASSSVYSNQPQHF.

The rearrangement joins TRBV19 to TRBJ2-7, with 7 bases lining up with TRBD1. Germline assignment: CDR1 LNHDA and CDR2 SQIVND (reference sequence). Trimming removed 7 bases from V and 3 bases from J; junction bases left unmatched: 6. This CDR3 region has 13 residues. The CDR3 protein is CASIRDSHYEQYF. CDR3 in DNA: TGTGCCAGTATTAGGGACAGCCACTACGAGCAGTACTTC.

The V gene is TRBV19, the J gene TRBJ1-5, with 7 bases aligning to TRBD1. The germline CDR1 and CDR2 sequences are LNHDA and SQIVND (reference sequence). The CDR3 contains 16 residues. V trimming: 7 bases; J trimming: 3 bases; junction bases outside the gene matches: 12. CDR3 loop: CASTLDRQRINQPQHF. CDR3 bases: TGTGCCAGTACCCTGGACAGGCAGCGCATCAATCAGCCCCAGCATTTT.

The chain has TRBV4-1 and TRBJ1-1, with TRBD1 identical over 7 bases. Germline V gives CDR1 MGHRA, CDR2 YSYEKL. Trimming took 3 bases from V and 4 from J; bases not matched to a gene: 8. The length of the CDR3 is 15 residues. The CDR3 is CASSHADRVGTEAFF. DNA for the CDR3: TGCGCCAGCAGCCACGCCGACAGGGTAGGCACTGAAGCTTTCTTT.